Included here is one T cell receptor (beta chain) sequence, with context. Clones were sequenced by immunoSEQ multiplex PCR, and TCRdb holds only the in-frame ones, with some missing. The data show a few hundred thousand clones, more than 70% seen once. The germline V gene encodes CDR1 MNHNY and CDR2 SVGAGI (reference sequence). V was clipped by 6 bases and J by 4 bases; unmatched bases: 6. The CDR3 is 14 residues long. Enrolment of Seattle patients took place during active infection, and they were followed longitudinally. This sample was included in a study of blood T cell repertoires in COVID-19. Whole-study context: Some COVID-19 samples were acute and others convalescent; all came from the United States, Italy and Spain.

Sequencing was performed on peripheral blood. The sequence derives from a woman aged 30 to 39 with COVID-19, enrolled during active disease. V and J are TRBV6-6 and TRBJ1-3, with 7 bases lining up with TRBD1. CDR3 loop: CASRETGVGNTIYF. DNA for the CDR3: TGTGCCAGCAGAGAAACAGGGGTCGGAAACACCATATATTTT.